This T cell receptor beta chain was recorded in a study of T cells expressing NK-cell markers. The overall study: The TCR beta repertoires originated in sorted CD3+CD56+NKG2C+, CD3+CD56+NKG2C- and CD3+CD56-NKG2C+ T cells.

TCRdb reprocessed the 5' RACE reads and keeps a single row for each CDR3 protein, giving no DNA. Its clone listing holds 550,000 to 600,000 distinct CDR3 sequences. The CDR3 runs 13 residues. The germline gives CDR1 DFQATT, CDR2 SNEGSKA (reference sequence). As regards this clonotype: Its cognate antigen is unknown.

Findings and caveats of the study: Dominance of the CD3+CD56-NKG2C+ fraction by these clonotypes also held in several donors. More than 5 donors carried dominant NKG2C+ clonotypes that made up roughly 1.0-8% of their CD8+ T cells.

Sample: blood T cells: a sorted CD56 or NKG2C T cell subset, CD4+ or CD8+ T cells, or bulk PBMC T cells (not recorded which). This TCR came from a man younger than 35 in good health. The gene calls are TRBV20-1 and TRBJ1-6. The CDR3 region is CSASQGGNSPLHF.